This T cell receptor beta chain appears in the sequencing data of a study of siplizumab effects on memory and regulatory T cells. This clone was detected only once. The trim removed 5 bases at V and 5 bases at J, leaving 17 bases unmatched. The CDR3 is made up of 18 amino acids. In germline, CDR1 is MNHEY, CDR2 SMNVEV (reference sequence). The table came from immunoSEQ multiplex PCR; TCRdb's copy has only in-frame clones and leaves some out. The sample has about 100,000 clones, approximately 94% seen once. Sequenced material: non-Treg CD4+ T cells sorted from blood. The J gene is TRBJ2-2, the V gene TRBV27, with 7 positions matching TRBD2. The clonotype originates from a human donor in good health. The CDR3 region is CASSVGRETPGWTGELFF. The CDR3 bases are TGTGCCAGCAGTGTCGGGCGGGAGACTCCGGGATGGACCGGGGAGCTGTTTTTT.